This T cell receptor (beta chain) was observed in a study of blood T cell repertoires in COVID-19. Whole-study context: The United States, Italy and Spain provided the acute and convalescent COVID-19 samples. T cells, B-cell-depleted T cells, or PBMCs provided the cDNA or gDNA that served as material.

How the authors handled the data: By means of reference gene primer amplification, nucleated cell counts were estimated. The protocol was immunoSEQ multiplex PCR, while the TCRdb copy is restricted to in-frame clones and leaves out a portion. Clone size and the V and J calls come from that table; the DNA yielded D and trimming. Here the sample spans hundreds of thousands of clones, around 90% being singletons. Trimming shortened V by 4 bases and J by 4 bases, and 18 bases separated the two germline ends. Germline CDR1 and CDR2: SEHNR and FQNEAQ (reference sequence). The CDR3 totals 16 residues. The origin of this receptor is a middle-aged woman with acute COVID-19. The material sequenced was PBMCs or T cells enriched from blood (not recorded which). This rearrangement joins TRBV7-9 to TRBJ2-3; perhaps TRBD1 as D (5 bases). The CDR3 region is CASSSKGAGPADTQYF. The CDR3 DNA sequence: TGTGCCAGCAGCTCGAAAGGGGCCGGGCCGGCAGATACGCAGTATTTT.